This T cell receptor (beta chain) was profiled in a study of T cell responses to AZD1222 COVID-19 vaccine. This CDR3 contains 12 residues. After removal of 6 bases from V and 6 bases from J, the junction contained 4 bases not matched to a gene. Here immunoSEQ multiplex PCR was the method, and the copy in TCRdb shows in-frame clones only, minus some. The sample includes roughly 260,000 clones, roughly 93% of them seen just once. General study findings and limits: None of the repertoires were sampled until the peak T cell response had passed. At baseline, seropositivity was found in only a handful of AZD1222 recipients. Donors were largely white British and mainly female; clonal diversity was possibly underestimated. Unmutated variant regions are reportedly targeted by nearly half of spike-specific TCRs.

This clone was counted a single time. Its specificity is unknown. Sample: peripheral blood, taken on day 0 of AZD1222 vaccination. The TCR comes from an adult in good health. This chain joins TRBV12-3 or TRBV12-4 and TRBJ2-7, with TRBD1 matching 8 bases. The CDR3 region is CASRGQACEQYF. The CDR3 DNA reads as TGTGCCAGCAGGGGACAGGCCTGCGAGCAGTACTTC.